This T cell receptor (beta chain) was profiled in a study of OX40 agonist ivuxolimab in advanced cancers. The protocol was immunoSEQ multiplex PCR, while the TCRdb copy is restricted to in-frame clones and leaves out a portion. The profile shows some 43,000 clones, approximately 88% of them singletons. Whole-study findings and limits: The antigens recognized by the expanded peripheral T cells, that is their antigen specificity, were not determined.

As concerns this clone: Its antigen is unidentified.

V lost 1 base, J lost 1 base, and 8 bases lay in between. The CDR3 runs 14 residues. In germline, CDR1 is SGHRS, CDR2 YFSETQ. The sequenced sample was CD4+ or CD8+ T cells sorted from blood, obtained in a trial of the OX40 agonist ivuxolimab. The TCR sequence derives from an adult with an advanced solid tumor such as melanoma, head and neck, liver or kidney cancer. The V call is TRBV5-1, the J call TRBJ1-1, with a tentative D call TRBD1 (6 bases). Written as DNA, the CDR3 is TGCGCCAGCAGCTTGTCCAGGGGGAACACTGAAGCTTTCTTT. Translated: CASSLSRGNTEAFF.